The subject of this entry is one TCR beta chain. These data are taken from a study of shared clonotypes between healthy human individuals. Using immunoSEQ multiplex PCR, the repertoire was profiled, and TCRdb retains in-frame clones only, with some absent. The sample has under 750,000 clones; roughly 72% are singletons. The CDR3 has 11 amino acids. Trimming shortened V by 3 bases and J by 10 bases, and 12 bases separated the two germline ends. Germline assignment: CDR1 DFQATT and CDR2 SNEGSKA (reference sequence). This clonotype originated in a woman in her 30s in good health. The sequenced sample consisted of memory CD4+ T cells sorted from blood. Subset noted: CD45RA-negative fraction. V gene TRBV20-1 combines with J gene TRBJ1-1; D not certain. The DNA of the CDR3 is TGCAGTGCTAGTAATCGACTAACAGCTTTCTTT. This gives the protein CSASNRLTAFF.